This TCR beta chain was sequenced for a study of T cell repertoires in cytomegalovirus infection. Findings and limits, study-wide: The ex vivo response showed dominance by HLA-C-restricted CMV-specific TCR beta clonotypes.

Note on this clonotype: The antigen is not known.

CDR1 and CDR2 (germline): MNHNY, SVGAGI (reference sequence). The trim removed 5 bases at V and 3 bases at J, leaving 4 bases unmatched. The CDR3 has 13 amino acids. TCRdb used MiXCR to reprocess the reads, holding one entry per CDR3 protein. Seen here are about 310,000 distinct CDR3 sequences, about 25% observed once, and the top ten hold 10% to 15%. Sequenced material: cultured PBMCs, taken from culture after CMV antigen stimulation. The rearrangement joins TRBV6-6 to TRBJ2-7, with 7 bases matching TRBD2. This receptor was taken from a human donor in good health (CMV status not recorded). Some clones in this sample may be carry-over from other donors' samples. The CDR3 DNA follows: TGTGCCAGCAGTGTGACTAGCCTCTACGAGCAGTACTTC. Translated: CASSVTSLYEQYF.